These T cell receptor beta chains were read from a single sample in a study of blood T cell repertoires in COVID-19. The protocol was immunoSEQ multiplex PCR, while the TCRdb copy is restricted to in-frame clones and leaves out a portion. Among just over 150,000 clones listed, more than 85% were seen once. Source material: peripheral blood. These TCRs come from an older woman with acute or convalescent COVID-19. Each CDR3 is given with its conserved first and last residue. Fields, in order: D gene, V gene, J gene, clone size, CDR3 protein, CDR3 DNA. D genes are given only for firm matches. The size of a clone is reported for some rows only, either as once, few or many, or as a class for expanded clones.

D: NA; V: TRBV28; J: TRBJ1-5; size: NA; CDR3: CASRRDGQGSEPQHF; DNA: TGTGCCAGCAGGAGAGACGGGCAGGGAAGTGAGCCCCAGCATTTT
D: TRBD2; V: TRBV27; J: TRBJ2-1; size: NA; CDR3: CASSPTSVLYNEQFF; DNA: TGTGCCAGCAGTCCAACTAGCGTCCTCTACAATGAGCAGTTCTTC
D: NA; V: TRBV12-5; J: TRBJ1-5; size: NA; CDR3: CASGLGPNQGPQHF; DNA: TGTGCTAGTGGTTTGGGCCCGAACCAGGGACCCCAGCATTTT
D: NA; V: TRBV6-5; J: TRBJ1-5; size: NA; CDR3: CASSYRENQPQHF; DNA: TGTGCCAGCAGTTACAGGGAGAATCAGCCCCAGCATTTT
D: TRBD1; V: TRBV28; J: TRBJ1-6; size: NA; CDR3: CASSSAGQGDNSPLHF; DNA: TGTGCCAGCAGTTCAGCCGGACAGGGCGATAATTCACCCCTCCACTTT
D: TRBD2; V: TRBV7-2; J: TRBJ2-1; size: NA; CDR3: CASSIAPLTSGSLGVFF; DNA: TGTGCCAGCAGCATAGCTCCTTTGACTAGCGGGTCATTAGGGGTGTTCTTC
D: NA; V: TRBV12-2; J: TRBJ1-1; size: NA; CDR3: CASRLEVGVTEGVNTEAFF; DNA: TGTGCAAGTCGCTTAGAGGTCGGGGTTACCGAGGGGGTGAACACTGAAGCTTTCTTT
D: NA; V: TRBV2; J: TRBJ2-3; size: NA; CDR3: CASSPTTTTHTQYF; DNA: TGTGCCAGCAGTCCGACTACGACTACGCATACGCAGTATTTT
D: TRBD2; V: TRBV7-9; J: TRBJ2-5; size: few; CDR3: CASSLHSGVETQYF; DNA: TGTGCCAGCAGCTTACATAGCGGGGTAGAGACCCAGTACTTC
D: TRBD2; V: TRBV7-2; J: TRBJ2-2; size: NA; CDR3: CASSLTSISGELFF; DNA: TGTGCCAGCAGCTTGACTAGCATCTCCGGGGAGCTGTTTTTT
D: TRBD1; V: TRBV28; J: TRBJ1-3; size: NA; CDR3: CASSSPGGTGGNTIYF; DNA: TGTGCCAGCAGTTCCCCAGGGGGTACGGGTGGAAACACCATATATTTT
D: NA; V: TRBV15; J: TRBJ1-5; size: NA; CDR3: CATTTYSNQPQHF; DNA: TGTGCCACCACTACTTATAGCAATCAGCCCCAGCATTTT
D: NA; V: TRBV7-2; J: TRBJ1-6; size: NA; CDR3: CASSRDSQSPLHF; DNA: TGTGCCAGCAGCCGGGACTCTCAATCACCCCTCCACTTT
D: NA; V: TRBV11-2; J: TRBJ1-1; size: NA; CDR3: CASSADRNTEAFF; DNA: TGTGCCAGCAGCGCTGACAGGAACACTGAAGCTTTCTTT
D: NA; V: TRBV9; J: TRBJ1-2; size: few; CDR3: CASTTRQRANYGYTF; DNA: TGTGCCAGCACGACCAGACAGCGAGCTAACTATGGCTACACCTTC
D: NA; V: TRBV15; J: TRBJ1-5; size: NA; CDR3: CATSISTANQPQHF; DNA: TGTGCCACCAGCATTTCCACCGCGAATCAGCCCCAGCATTTT
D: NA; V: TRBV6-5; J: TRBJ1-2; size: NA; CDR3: CASSYSAGNNYGYTF; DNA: TGTGCCAGCAGTTACTCCGCGGGAAATAACTATGGCTACACCTTC
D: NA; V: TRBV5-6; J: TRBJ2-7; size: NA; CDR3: CASSLAYEQYF; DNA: TGTGCCAGCAGCTTGGCGTACGAGCAGTACTTC
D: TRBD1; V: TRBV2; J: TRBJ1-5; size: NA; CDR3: CASSGTGNSNQPQHF; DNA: TGTGCCAGCAGTGGGACAGGTAATAGCAATCAGCCCCAGCATTTT
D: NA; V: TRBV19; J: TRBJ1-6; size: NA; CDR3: CASNSRRWDNSPLHF; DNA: TGTGCCAGTAACAGCCGGCGTTGGGATAATTCACCCCTCCACTTT
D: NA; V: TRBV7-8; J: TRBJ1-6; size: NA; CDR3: CASSSKTGTANSPLHF; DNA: TGTGCCAGCAGTTCAAAGACCGGGACTGCTAATTCACCCCTCCACTTT
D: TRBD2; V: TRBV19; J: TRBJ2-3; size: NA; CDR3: CASSITGTSGDTQYF; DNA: TGTGCCAGTAGTATAACCGGGACTAGCGGGGATACGCAGTATTTT
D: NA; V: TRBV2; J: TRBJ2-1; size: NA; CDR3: CASSARWAVNEQFF; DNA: TGTGCCAGCAGTGCCCGATGGGCCGTCAATGAGCAGTTCTTC
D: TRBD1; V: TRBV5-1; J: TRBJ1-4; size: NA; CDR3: CASRPGTGTTNEKLFF; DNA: TGCGCCAGCAGACCCGGGACAGGGACAACTAATGAAAAACTGTTTTTT
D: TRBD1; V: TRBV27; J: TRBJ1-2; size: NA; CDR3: CASTPTPTGLGGYTF; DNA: TGTGCCAGCACCCCGACCCCGACAGGGTTGGGTGGCTACACCTTC
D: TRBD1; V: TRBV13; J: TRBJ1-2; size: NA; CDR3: CASSLDRVYGYTF; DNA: TGTGCCAGCAGCCTGGACAGGGTCTATGGCTACACCTTC
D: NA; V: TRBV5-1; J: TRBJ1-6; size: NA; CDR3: CASHPGGSYNSPLHF; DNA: TGCGCCAGCCACCCGGGGGGATCCTATAATTCACCCCTCCACTTT
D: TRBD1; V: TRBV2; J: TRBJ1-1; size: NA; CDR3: CASSSTGFLAEAFF; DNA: TGTGCCAGCAGTTCGACAGGGTTTTTGGCTGAAGCTTTCTTT
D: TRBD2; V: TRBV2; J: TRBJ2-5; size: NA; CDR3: CASSESSGGGKTQYF; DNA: TGTGCCAGCAGTGAATCTAGCGGGGGGGGAAAGACCCAGTACTTC
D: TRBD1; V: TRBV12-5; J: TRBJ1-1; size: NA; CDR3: CASGLGQGRAFF; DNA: TGTGCTAGTGGTTTGGGACAGGGGAGAGCTTTCTTT
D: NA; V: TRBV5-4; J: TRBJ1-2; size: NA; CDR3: CASSLGLHRTNYGYTF; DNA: TGTGCCAGCAGCTTGGGATTGCACAGGACTAACTATGGCTACACCTTC
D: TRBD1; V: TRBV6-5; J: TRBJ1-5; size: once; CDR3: CASSPRGQINQPQHF; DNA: TGTGCCAGCAGTCCCAGGGGACAGATCAATCAGCCCCAGCATTTT
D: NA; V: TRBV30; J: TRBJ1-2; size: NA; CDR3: CAWSREGSYGYTF; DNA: TGTGCCTGGAGTCGGGAGGGGTCCTATGGCTACACCTTC
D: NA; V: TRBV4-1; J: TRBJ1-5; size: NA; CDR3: CASSQEWGPYSNQPQHF; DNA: TGCGCCAGCAGCCAAGAGTGGGGGCCCTATAGCAATCAGCCCCAGCATTTT
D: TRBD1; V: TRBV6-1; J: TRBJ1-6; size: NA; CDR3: CASSEGQGIYNSPLHF; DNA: TGTGCCAGCAGTGAAGGACAGGGGATTTATAATTCACCCCTCCACTTT
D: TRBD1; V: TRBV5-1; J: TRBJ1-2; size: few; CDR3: CASSLDGQGARGYTF; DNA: TGCGCCAGCAGCTTGGATGGACAGGGGGCACGGGGCTACACCTTC
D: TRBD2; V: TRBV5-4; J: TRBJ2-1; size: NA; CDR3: CASSLGLAGSSYNEQFF; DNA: TGTGCCAGCAGCTTGGGACTAGCGGGGAGCTCCTACAATGAGCAGTTCTTC
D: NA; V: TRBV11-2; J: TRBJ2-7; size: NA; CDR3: CASRQPGSSYEQYF; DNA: TGTGCCAGCAGGCAGCCCGGGAGCTCCTACGAGCAGTACTTC
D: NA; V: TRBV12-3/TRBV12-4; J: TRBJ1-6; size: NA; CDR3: CASSLISDSPLHF; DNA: TGTGCCAGCAGTTTAATCTCCGATTCACCCCTCCACTTT
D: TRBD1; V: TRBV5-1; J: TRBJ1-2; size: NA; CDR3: CASSPRQGANYGYTF; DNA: TGCGCCAGCAGCCCCCGACAGGGGGCGAACTATGGCTACACCTTC
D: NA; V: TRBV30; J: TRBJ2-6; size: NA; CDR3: CAWSLDISGANVLTF; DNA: TGTGCCTGGAGTCTGGACATCTCTGGGGCCAACGTCCTGACTTTC
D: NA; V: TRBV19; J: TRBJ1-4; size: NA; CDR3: CASRKQVDNEKLFF; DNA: TGTGCCAGTAGGAAGCAGGTAGATAATGAAAAACTGTTTTTT
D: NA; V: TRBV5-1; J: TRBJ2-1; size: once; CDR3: CASSVRGDEQFF; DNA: TGCGCCAGCAGCGTCAGGGGCGATGAGCAGTTCTTC
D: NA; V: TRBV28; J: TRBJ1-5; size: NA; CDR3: CASFSGNQPQHF; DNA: TGTGCCAGCTTTTCCGGGAATCAGCCCCAGCATTTT
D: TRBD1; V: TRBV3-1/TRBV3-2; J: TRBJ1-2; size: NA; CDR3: CASSQWYRGSYGYTF; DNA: TGTGCCAGCAGCCAATGGTACAGGGGGAGCTATGGCTACACCTTC
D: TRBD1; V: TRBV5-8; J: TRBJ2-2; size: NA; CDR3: CASSPRQGHTGELFF; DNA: TGTGCCAGCAGCCCGAGACAGGGCCACACCGGGGAGCTGTTTTTT
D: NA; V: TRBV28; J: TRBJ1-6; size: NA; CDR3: CASRHRTAPYNSPLHF; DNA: TGTGCCAGCAGACACCGGACAGCACCCTATAATTCACCCCTCCACTTT
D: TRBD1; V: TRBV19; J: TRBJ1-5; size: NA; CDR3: CASSDLGQGARQPQHF; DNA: TGTGCCAGTTCCGACTTGGGACAGGGGGCTCGGCAGCCCCAGCATTTT
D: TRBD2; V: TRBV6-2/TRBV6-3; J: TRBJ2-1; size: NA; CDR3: CASSRTSGDTLF; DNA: TGTGCCAGCAGTCGGACTAGCGGGGACACGCTCTTC
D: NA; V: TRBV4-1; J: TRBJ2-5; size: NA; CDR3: CASSVQSQETQYF; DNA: TGCGCCAGCAGCGTACAGAGCCAAGAGACCCAGTACTTC
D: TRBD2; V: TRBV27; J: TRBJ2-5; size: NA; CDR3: CASSKPGLAQETQYF; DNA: TGTGCCAGCAGCAAACCGGGACTAGCCCAAGAGACCCAGTACTTC
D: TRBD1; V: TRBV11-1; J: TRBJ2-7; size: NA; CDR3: CASSAGQGASYEQYF; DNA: TGTGCCAGCAGCGCTGGACAGGGGGCCTCATACGAGCAGTACTTC
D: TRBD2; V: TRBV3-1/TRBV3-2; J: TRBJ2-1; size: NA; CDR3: CASSRTGGYYNEQFF; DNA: TGTGCCAGCAGCCGAACGGGGGGTTACTACAATGAGCAGTTCTTC
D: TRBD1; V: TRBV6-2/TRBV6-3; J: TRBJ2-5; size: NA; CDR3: CASSTGQGAMETQYF; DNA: TGTGCCAGCAGTACTGGACAGGGGGCGATGGAGACCCAGTACTTC
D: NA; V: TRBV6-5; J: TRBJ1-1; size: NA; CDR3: CATRGVPTNTEAFF; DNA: TGTGCCACCCGGGGGGTACCAACTAACACTGAAGCTTTCTTT
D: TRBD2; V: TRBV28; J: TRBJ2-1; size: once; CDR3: CASSSGTSGVNEQFF; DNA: TGTGCCAGCAGTTCTGGGACTAGCGGGGTCAATGAGCAGTTCTTC
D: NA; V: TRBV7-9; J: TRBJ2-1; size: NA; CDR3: CASHASPYYNEQFF; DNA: TGTGCCAGCCACGCTAGCCCCTACTACAATGAGCAGTTCTTC
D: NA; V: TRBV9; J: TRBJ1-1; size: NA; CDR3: CASSPVAASTEAFF; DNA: TGTGCCAGCAGCCCTGTCGCGGCAAGCACTGAAGCTTTCTTT
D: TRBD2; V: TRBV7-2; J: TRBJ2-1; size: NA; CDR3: CASSLTLAGANSYNEQFF; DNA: TGTGCCAGCAGCTTAACACTAGCGGGGGCCAACTCCTACAATGAGCAGTTCTTC